This TCR beta chain was profiled in a study of CD8+CD57+ T cells in acquired aplastic anemia. Background on the study: Sorting CD4+ and CD8+ cells gave DNA averaging 3.2 ug. Study results and limitations: The number of CD8+ CDR3 sequences shared by patients and controls was roughly 31.

The authors sequenced patients whose flow cytometry had shown CD8+CD57+ cell expansion. No patient had been given any therapy when blood was sampled. At least ten counts were recorded for this clonotype. Its antigen is unknown. Profiles of TCR beta VDJ and CDR3 were generated from a genomic DNA template. Each CDR3 protein gets one entry after TCRdb re-called the reads with MiXCR. Found here are about 160,000 distinct CDR3 sequences, 47% of them singletons; the top ten hold approximately 2.8%. Germline CDR1 reads SQVTM; CDR2 reads ANQGSEA. V dropped 5 bases and J dropped 6; count of bases not matched to a gene: 18. The CDR3 runs 16 residues.

The chain carries TRBV29-1 and TRBJ2-7; 8 nucleotides line up with TRBD2. The TCR originated in a human donor with aplastic anemia. The sample was sorted CD4+, CD8+, or CD8+CD57+ T cells (not recorded which) from PBMCs. The CDR3 loop reads CSVTGGAGVSSGEQYF. The CDR3 nucleotides are TGCAGCGTTACCGGGGGAGCGGGAGTGTCGTCCGGCGAGCAGTACTTC.